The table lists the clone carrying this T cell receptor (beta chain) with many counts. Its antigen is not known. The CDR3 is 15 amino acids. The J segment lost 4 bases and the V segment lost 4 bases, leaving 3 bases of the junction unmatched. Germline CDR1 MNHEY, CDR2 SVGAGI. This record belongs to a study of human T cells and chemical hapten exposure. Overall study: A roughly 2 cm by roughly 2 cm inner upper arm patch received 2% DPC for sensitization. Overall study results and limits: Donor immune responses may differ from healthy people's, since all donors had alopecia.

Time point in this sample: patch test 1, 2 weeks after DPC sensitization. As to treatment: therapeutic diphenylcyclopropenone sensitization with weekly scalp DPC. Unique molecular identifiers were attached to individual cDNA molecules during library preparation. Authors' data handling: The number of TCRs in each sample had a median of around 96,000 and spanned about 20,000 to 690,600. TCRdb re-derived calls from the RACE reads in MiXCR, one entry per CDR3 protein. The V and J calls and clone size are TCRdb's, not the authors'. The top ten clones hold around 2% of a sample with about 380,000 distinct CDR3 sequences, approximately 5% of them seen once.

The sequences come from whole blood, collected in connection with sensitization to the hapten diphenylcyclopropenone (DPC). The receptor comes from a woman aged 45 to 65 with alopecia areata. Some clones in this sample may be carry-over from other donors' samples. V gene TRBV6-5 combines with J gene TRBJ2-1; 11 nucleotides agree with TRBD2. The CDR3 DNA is TGTGCCAGCAGTTTGACTAGCGGGGATTACAATGAGCAGTTCTTC. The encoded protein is CASSLTSGDYNEQFF.